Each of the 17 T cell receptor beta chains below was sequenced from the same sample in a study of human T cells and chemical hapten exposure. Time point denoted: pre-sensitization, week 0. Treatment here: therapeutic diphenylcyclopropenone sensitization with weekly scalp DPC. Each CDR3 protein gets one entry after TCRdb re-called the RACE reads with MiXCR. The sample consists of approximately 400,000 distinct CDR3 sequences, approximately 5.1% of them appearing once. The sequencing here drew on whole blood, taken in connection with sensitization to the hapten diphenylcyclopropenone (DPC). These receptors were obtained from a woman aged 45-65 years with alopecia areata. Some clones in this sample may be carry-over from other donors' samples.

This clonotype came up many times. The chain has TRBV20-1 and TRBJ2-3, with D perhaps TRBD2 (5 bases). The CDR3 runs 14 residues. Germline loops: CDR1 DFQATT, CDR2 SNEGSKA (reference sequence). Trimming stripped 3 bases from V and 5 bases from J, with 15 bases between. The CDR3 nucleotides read TGCAGTGCTAGTCGGGGAAGTTTGGGAGATACGCAGTATTTT. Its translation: CSASRGSLGDTQYF.

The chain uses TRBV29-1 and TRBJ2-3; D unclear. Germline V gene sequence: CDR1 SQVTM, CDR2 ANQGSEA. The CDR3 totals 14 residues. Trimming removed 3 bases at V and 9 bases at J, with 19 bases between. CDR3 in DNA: TGCAGCGTTGATTCAATGGCCGGCGTTTCGACGCAGTATTTT. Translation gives CSVDSMAGVSTQYF.

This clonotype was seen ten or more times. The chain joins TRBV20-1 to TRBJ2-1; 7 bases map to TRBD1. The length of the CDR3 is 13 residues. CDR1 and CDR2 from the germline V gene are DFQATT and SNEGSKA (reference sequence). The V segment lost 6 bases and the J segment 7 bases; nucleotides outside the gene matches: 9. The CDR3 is CSASDRLENEQFF. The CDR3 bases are TGCAGTGCCTCGGACAGGTTGGAGAATGAGCAGTTCTTC.

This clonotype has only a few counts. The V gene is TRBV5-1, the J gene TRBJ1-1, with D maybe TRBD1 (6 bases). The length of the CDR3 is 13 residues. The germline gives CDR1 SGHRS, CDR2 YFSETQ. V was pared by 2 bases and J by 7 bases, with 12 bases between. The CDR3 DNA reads TGCGCCAGCAGCTTATCGGACAGAGATGAAGCTTTCTTT. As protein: CASSLSDRDEAFF.

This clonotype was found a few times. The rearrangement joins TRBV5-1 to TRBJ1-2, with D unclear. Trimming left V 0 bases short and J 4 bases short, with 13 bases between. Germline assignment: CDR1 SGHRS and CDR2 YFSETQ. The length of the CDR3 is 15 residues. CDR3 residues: CASSLELSPSYGYTF. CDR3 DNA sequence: TGCGCCAGCAGCTTGGAGCTCTCCCCCTCCTATGGCTACACCTTC.

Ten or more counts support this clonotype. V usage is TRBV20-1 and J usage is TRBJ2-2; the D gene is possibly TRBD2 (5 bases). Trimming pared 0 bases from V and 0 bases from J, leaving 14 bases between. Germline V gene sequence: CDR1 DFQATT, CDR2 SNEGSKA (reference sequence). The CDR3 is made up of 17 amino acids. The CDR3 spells CSARDTSGRSNTGELFF. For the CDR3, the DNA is TGCAGTGCTAGAGATACGTCGGGGAGATCGAACACCGGGGAGCTGTTTTTT.

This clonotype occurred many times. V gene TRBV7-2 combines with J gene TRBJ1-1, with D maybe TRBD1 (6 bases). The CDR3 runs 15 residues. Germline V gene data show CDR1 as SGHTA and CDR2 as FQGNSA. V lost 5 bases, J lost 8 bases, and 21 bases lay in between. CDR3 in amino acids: CASSQIGQGIGEAFF. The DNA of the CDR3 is TGTGCCAGCAGCCAAATAGGGCAGGGGATTGGCGAAGCTTTCTTT.

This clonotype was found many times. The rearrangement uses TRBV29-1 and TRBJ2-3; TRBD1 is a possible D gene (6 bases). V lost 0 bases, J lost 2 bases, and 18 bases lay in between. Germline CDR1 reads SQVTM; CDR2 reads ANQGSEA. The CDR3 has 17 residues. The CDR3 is CSVEDTLQGMDTDTQYF. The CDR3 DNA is TGCAGCGTTGAAGATACCTTACAGGGAATGGACACAGATACGCAGTATTTT.

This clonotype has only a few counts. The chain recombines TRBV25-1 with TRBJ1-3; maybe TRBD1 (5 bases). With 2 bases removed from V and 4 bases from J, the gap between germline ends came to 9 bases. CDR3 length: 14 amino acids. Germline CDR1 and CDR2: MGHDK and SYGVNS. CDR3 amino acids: CASSETGVGNTIYF. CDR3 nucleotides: TGTGCCAGCAGTGAAACGGGGGTAGGAAACACCATATATTTT.

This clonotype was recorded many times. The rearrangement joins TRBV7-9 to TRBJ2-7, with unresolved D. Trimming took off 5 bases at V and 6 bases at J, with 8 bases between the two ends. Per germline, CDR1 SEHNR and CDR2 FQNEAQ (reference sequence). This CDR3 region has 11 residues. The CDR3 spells CASSRLVEQYF. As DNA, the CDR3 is TGTGCCAGCAGCAGACTCGTCGAGCAGTACTTC.

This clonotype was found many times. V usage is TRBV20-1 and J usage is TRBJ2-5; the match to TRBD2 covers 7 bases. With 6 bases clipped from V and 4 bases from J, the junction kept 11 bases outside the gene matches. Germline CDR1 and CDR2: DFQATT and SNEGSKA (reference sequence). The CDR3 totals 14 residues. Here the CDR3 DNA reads TGCAGTGCCGCCCTAGCGGCGGGGAGAGAGACCCAGTACTTC. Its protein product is CSAALAAGRETQYF.

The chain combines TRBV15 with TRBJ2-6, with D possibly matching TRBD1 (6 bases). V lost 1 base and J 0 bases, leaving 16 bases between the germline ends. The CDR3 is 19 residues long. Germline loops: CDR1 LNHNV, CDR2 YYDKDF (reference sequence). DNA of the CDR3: TGTGCCACCAGCAGAGTAGGGGACACCTATTACTCTGGGGCCAACGTCCTGACTTTC. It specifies CATSRVGDTYYSGANVLTF.

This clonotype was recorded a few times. The CDR3 loop is CASMYQETQYF. CDR3 coding DNA: TGCGCCAGCATGTACCAAGAGACCCAGTACTTC. The chain links TRBV5-1 to TRBJ2-5; no reliable D call. Germline CDR1 and CDR2: SGHRS and YFSETQ. Trimming left V 6 bases short and J 0 bases short, with 3 bases between. CDR3 length equals 11 residues.

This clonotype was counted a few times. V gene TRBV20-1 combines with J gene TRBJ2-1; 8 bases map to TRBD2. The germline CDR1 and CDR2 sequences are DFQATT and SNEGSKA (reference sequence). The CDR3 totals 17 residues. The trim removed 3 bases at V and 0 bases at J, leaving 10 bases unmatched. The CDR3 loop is CSASGWVAGSSYNEQFF. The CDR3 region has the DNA TGCAGTGCTAGTGGCTGGGTAGCGGGGAGCTCCTACAATGAGCAGTTCTTC.

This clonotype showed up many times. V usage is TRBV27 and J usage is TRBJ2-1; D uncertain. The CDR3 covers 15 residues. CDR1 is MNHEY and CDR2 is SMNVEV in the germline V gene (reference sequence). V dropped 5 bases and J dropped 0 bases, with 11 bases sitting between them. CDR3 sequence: CASSPGPSSYNEQFF. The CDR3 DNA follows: TGTGCCAGCAGTCCCGGACCGAGCTCCTACAATGAGCAGTTCTTC.

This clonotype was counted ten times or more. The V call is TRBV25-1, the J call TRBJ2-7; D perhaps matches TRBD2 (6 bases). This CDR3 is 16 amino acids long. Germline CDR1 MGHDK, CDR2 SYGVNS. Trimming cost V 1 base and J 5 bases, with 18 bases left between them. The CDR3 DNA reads TGTGCCAGCAGTGAATGGGGGGTGGGCCCCGCGGACGAGCAGTACTTC. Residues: CASSEWGVGPADEQYF.

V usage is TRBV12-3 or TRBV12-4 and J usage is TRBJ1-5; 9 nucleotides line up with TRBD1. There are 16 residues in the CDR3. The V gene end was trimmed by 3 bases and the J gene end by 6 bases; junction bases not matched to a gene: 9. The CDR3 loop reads CASSFTTGGAGQPQHF. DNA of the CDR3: TGTGCCAGCAGTTTCACAACAGGGGGCGCGGGTCAGCCCCAGCATTTT.